This T cell receptor (beta chain) was obtained from a study of shared clonotypes between healthy human individuals. Overall study context: Each donor's CD8 memory used one plate, CD8 naive two, each CD4 subset three.

As concerns this clone: Its antigen remains unidentified.

On sorted subsets, replicate PCRs used approximately 200 ng DNA, or 31,000 or so T cell genomes. Produced via immunoSEQ multiplex PCR; TCRdb's table is partial and in-frame only. The table has 650,000 to 800,000 clones, 72% seen once; the top ten hold more than 1.5%. Findings and limits, study-wide: Naive subsets generally exceeded memory subsets in estimated richness. Against clonotypes common to all four donors, non-shared ones had lower generation probabilities.

Sequencing was done on a sample of memory CD4+ T cells sorted from blood. Specified subset: CD45RA-negative fraction. This sequence originates from a woman in her thirties in good health.

CDR3 nucleotides: TGTGCCAGCAAACTTGGGACTAGCGGCTCCTACGAGCAGTACTTC. Translated, it gives CASKLGTSGSYEQYF. The chain couples TRBV6-1 to TRBJ2-7; 11 bases are shared with TRBD2. V was clipped by 7 bases and J by 0 bases; unmatched bases: 5. CDR1 is MNHNS and CDR2 is SASEGT in the germline V gene. The CDR3 runs 15 residues.